These T cell receptor beta chains were read from a single sample in a study of response to subunit inactivated influenza vaccine. Via MiXCR, TCRdb re-called the RT-PCR reads, giving one row per CDR3 protein. The sample has hundreds of thousands of distinct CDR3 sequences; about 17% are singletons. Source: CD4+ T cells sorted from PBMCs, taken around 2 years after vaccination. The receptor set was obtained from a man aged 50 to 75 who received an inactivated influenza vaccine. Both conserved end residues are part of each CDR3. D genes are given only for firm matches. The size field is filled for only some rows; it gives once, few, many or a size class.

V: TRBV10-3; size: -; D: TRBD1; J: TRBJ2-5; DNA: TGTGCCATCAGCCGAGACAGGGGGGAGACCCAGTACTTC; CDR3: CAISRDRGETQYF
V: TRBV20-1; size: -; D: -; J: TRBJ2-3; DNA: TGCAGTGCTCCCCGCCCGGACAGTTACACAGATACGCAGTATTTT; CDR3: CSAPRPDSYTDTQYF
V: TRBV20-1; size: few; D: TRBD2; J: TRBJ2-7; DNA: TGCAGTGCTAGAGTACAAACTAGCGGGAGTTACGAGCAGTACTTC; CDR3: CSARVQTSGSYEQYF
V: TRBV20-1; size: many; D: -; J: TRBJ1-5; DNA: TGCAGTGCTAGGGAAGGGTCAGGCAATCAGCCCCAGCATTTT; CDR3: CSAREGSGNQPQHF
V: TRBV7-2; size: -; D: -; J: TRBJ2-3; DNA: TGTGCCAGCAGCCCTCGGAGGGCAGCAGATACGCAGTATTTT; CDR3: CASSPRRAADTQYF
V: TRBV12-3/TRBV12-4; size: -; D: TRBD1; J: TRBJ2-5; DNA: TGTGCCAGCAGTAGGACAGGGGGTCTAGAGACCCAGTACTTC; CDR3: CASSRTGGLETQYF
V: TRBV7-3; size: few; D: TRBD1; J: TRBJ1-2; DNA: TGTGCCAGCAGCCCTGGACAGGGGGCGGACGGCTACACCTTC; CDR3: CASSPGQGADGYTF
V: TRBV15; size: -; D: -; J: TRBJ2-7; DNA: TGTGCCACCAGCAGAGATCGTCGACTAGTTAACGAGCAGTACTTC; CDR3: CATSRDRRLVNEQYF
V: TRBV9; size: few; D: -; J: TRBJ2-3; DNA: TGTGCCAGCAGCGTTCACGGAGCAGGAGTTACGCAGTATTTT; CDR3: CASSVHGAGVTQYF
V: TRBV9; size: -; D: -; J: TRBJ2-1; DNA: TGTGCCAGCACGAGACTCCCCTCCTACAATGAGCAGTTCTTC; CDR3: CASTRLPSYNEQFF
V: TRBV14; size: once; D: -; J: TRBJ2-5; DNA: TGTGCCAGCAGCCAAGGGACACCCGTACAAGAGACCCAGTACTTC; CDR3: CASSQGTPVQETQYF
V: TRBV27; size: -; D: -; J: TRBJ2-1; DNA: TGTGCCAGCAGCGGGTCTCGCGTTAGCTCCTACAATGAGCAGTTCTTC; CDR3: CASSGSRVSSYNEQFF
V: TRBV3-1; size: -; D: -; J: TRBJ1-1; DNA: TGTGCCAGCAGCCAAGGTCAGATAAACACTGAAGCTTTCTTT; CDR3: CASSQGQINTEAFF
V: TRBV18; size: -; D: TRBD1; J: TRBJ2-1; DNA: TGTGCCAGCTCACGTCCGGGACAGGGGGACAATGAGCAGTTCTTC; CDR3: CASSRPGQGDNEQFF
V: TRBV24-1; size: -; D: -; J: TRBJ2-1; DNA: TGTGCCACCAGTACATTAAGCTCCTACAATGAGCAGTTCTTC; CDR3: CATSTLSSYNEQFF
V: TRBV15; size: -; D: -; J: TRBJ2-2; DNA: TGTGTCACCAGCAGAGAAACCGGGGAGCTGTTTTTT; CDR3: CVTSRETGELFF
V: TRBV15; size: -; D: -; J: TRBJ1-5; DNA: TGTGCCACCAGCAGAAACAGCAATCAGCCCCAGCATTTT; CDR3: CATSRNSNQPQHF
V: TRBV6-5; size: -; D: TRBD1; J: TRBJ2-1; DNA: TGTGCCAGCAGTTCCAGGGGGATAAGCTCCTACAATGAGCAGTTCTTC; CDR3: CASSSRGISSYNEQFF
V: TRBV4-2; size: -; D: TRBD1; J: TRBJ1-1; DNA: TGTGCCAGCAGCCGCGGACAGGGTGAGGAAACTGAAGCTTTCTTT; CDR3: CASSRGQGEETEAFF
V: TRBV20-1; size: -; D: TRBD2; J: TRBJ2-3; DNA: TGCAGTATCCCAGCGGGGGTCACAGATACGCAGTATTTT; CDR3: CSIPAGVTDTQYF
V: TRBV20-1; size: -; D: -; J: TRBJ2-5; DNA: TGCAGTGCTCGGGGGAGGACGGAGCAAGAGGCCCAGTACTTC; CDR3: CSARGRTEQEAQYF
V: TRBV6-1; size: -; D: -; J: TRBJ1-2; DNA: TGTGCCAGCAGTGACGGGGCTGGCTACACCTTC; CDR3: CASSDGAGYTF
V: TRBV6-5; size: few; D: TRBD2; J: TRBJ2-1; DNA: TGTGCCAGCAGTACTAGCGGGAGGGCCGGCGAGCAGTTCTTC; CDR3: CASSTSGRAGEQFF
V: TRBV12-3/TRBV12-4; size: few; D: -; J: TRBJ1-3; DNA: TGTGCCAGCAGCGTCCTCTCTGGAAACACCATATATTTT; CDR3: CASSVLSGNTIYF
V: TRBV20-1; size: -; D: TRBD2; J: TRBJ2-1; DNA: TGCAGTGCTAGACGCCGAAGGACTAGCGGGGCAGGCAATGAGCAGTTCTTC; CDR3: CSARRRRTSGAGNEQFF
V: TRBV20-1; size: -; D: TRBD1; J: TRBJ2-2; DNA: TGCAGTGCTAGAGCTTTCGGACAGGGGTTAGCCGGGGAGCTGTTTTTT; CDR3: CSARAFGQGLAGELFF
V: TRBV6-6; size: few; D: -; J: TRBJ2-5; DNA: TGTGCCAGCAGTTGGCTGCAAGAGACCCAGTACTTC; CDR3: CASSWLQETQYF
V: TRBV6-2/TRBV6-3; size: few; D: -; J: TRBJ1-6; DNA: TGTGCCAGCAGTCGTCCTACGAGGGGCTATAATTCACCCCTCCACTTT; CDR3: CASSRPTRGYNSPLHF
V: TRBV12-3/TRBV12-4; size: few; D: TRBD2; J: TRBJ2-4; DNA: TGTGCCAGCAGTTTGTCCAGCGGGAGAAACATTCAGTACTTC; CDR3: CASSLSSGRNIQYF
V: TRBV7-8; size: -; D: TRBD1; J: TRBJ1-5; DNA: TGTGCCAGCAGCTTACGCGGACAGGGAGGACAGCCCCAGCATTTT; CDR3: CASSLRGQGGQPQHF
V: TRBV11-1; size: -; D: TRBD1; J: TRBJ2-1; DNA: TGTGCCAGCACCTTGGGCCGACAGGGGGTGCGGGATCTGTACAATGAGCAGTTCTTC; CDR3: CASTLGRQGVRDLYNEQFF
V: TRBV5-1; size: few; D: -; J: TRBJ2-1; DNA: TGCGCCAGCAGCACGCAAGCGGGCGCTTCCTACAATGAGCAGTTCTTC; CDR3: CASSTQAGASYNEQFF
V: TRBV7-9; size: -; D: TRBD1; J: TRBJ2-1; DNA: TGTGCCAGCAGCTCAGGACAGGGTGATTATTTGCAGTTCTTC; CDR3: CASSSGQGDYLQFF
V: TRBV7-8; size: few; D: TRBD2; J: TRBJ2-1; DNA: TGTGCCAGCAGCTTCGTAGGGAGGGCCATAAATGAGCAGTTCTTC; CDR3: CASSFVGRAINEQFF
V: TRBV7-9; size: few; D: -; J: TRBJ1-1; DNA: TGTGCCAGCAGCTTAGAAGGCGACAGGAACACTGAAGCTTTCTTT; CDR3: CASSLEGDRNTEAFF
V: TRBV9; size: many; D: -; J: TRBJ2-3; DNA: TGTGCCAGCAGCGTAGCGTCGGGGTCTAGCACAGATACGCAGTATTTT; CDR3: CASSVASGSSTDTQYF
V: TRBV6-1; size: few; D: TRBD1; J: TRBJ1-2; DNA: TGTGCCAGCAGTCCCCAACACAGGGGTGGCTACACCTTC; CDR3: CASSPQHRGGYTF
V: TRBV20-1; size: -; D: -; J: TRBJ2-3; DNA: TGCAGTGCTAGAGATCTGCAGGCGGCCCTCGGTACGCAGTATTTT; CDR3: CSARDLQAALGTQYF
V: TRBV15; size: -; D: -; J: TRBJ2-2; DNA: TGTGCCACCAGCGAAAACAGGAACACCGGGGAGCTGTTTTTT; CDR3: CATSENRNTGELFF
V: TRBV6-5; size: -; D: -; J: TRBJ1-2; DNA: TGTGCCAGCAGTTACGGGGCCAGGGCGAGTGGCTACACCTTC; CDR3: CASSYGARASGYTF
V: TRBV7-9; size: once; D: -; J: TRBJ2-7; DNA: TGTGCCAGCAGCTTGGCGGGACACCACGAGCAGTACTTC; CDR3: CASSLAGHHEQYF
V: TRBV12-3/TRBV12-4; size: many; D: -; J: TRBJ2-1; DNA: TGTGCCATCACTCCTCCGGGAAAAGGCAATGAGCAGTTCTTC; CDR3: CAITPPGKGNEQFF
V: TRBV6-5; size: few; D: TRBD2; J: TRBJ2-3; DNA: TGTGCCAGCAGTTACTCCCGACTAGCGGGGAGGCGGGGGGAGTATTTT; CDR3: CASSYSRLAGRRGEYF
V: TRBV5-5; size: -; D: -; J: TRBJ2-2; DNA: TGTGCCAGCAGCTTTCAGGCTGGGGCGAACACCGGGGAGCTGTTTTTT; CDR3: CASSFQAGANTGELFF
V: TRBV20-1; size: few; D: -; J: TRBJ1-4; DNA: TGCAGTGCTAGCCAGGGGTATAATGAAAAACTGTTTTTT; CDR3: CSASQGYNEKLFF
V: TRBV3-1; size: many; D: -; J: TRBJ1-1; DNA: TGTGCCAGCAGCCAAATGAACACTGAAGCTTTCTTT; CDR3: CASSQMNTEAFF
V: TRBV12-3/TRBV12-4; size: few; D: -; J: TRBJ2-3; DNA: TGTGCCAGCAGTTTGGGGGACACTTCTGGGGCAGATACGCAGTATTTT; CDR3: CASSLGDTSGADTQYF
V: TRBV20-1; size: many; D: -; J: TRBJ2-7; DNA: TGCAGTGCTAACGAATGGGCGGTGAGCTCCTACGAGCAGTACTTC; CDR3: CSANEWAVSSYEQYF
V: TRBV6-2/TRBV6-3; size: -; D: TRBD2; J: TRBJ2-5; DNA: TGTGCCAGCAGTTACACCCACTGGACTAGCGGACAAGAGACCCAGTACTTC; CDR3: CASSYTHWTSGQETQYF
V: TRBV6-1; size: -; D: -; J: TRBJ2-1; DNA: TGTGCCAGCAGTCCCCGTCGTGGGAGCAATGAGCAGTTCTTC; CDR3: CASSPRRGSNEQFF
V: TRBV3-1; size: many; D: TRBD1; J: TRBJ1-2; DNA: TGTGCCAGCAGCCAACTGGGACAGGGGGCAGGCTACACCTTC; CDR3: CASSQLGQGAGYTF
V: TRBV9; size: many; D: -; J: TRBJ1-5; DNA: TGTGCCAGCAGCGTAGATGGACAAAGCAATCAGCCCCAGCATTTT; CDR3: CASSVDGQSNQPQHF
V: TRBV5-5; size: many; D: TRBD1; J: TRBJ1-2; DNA: TGTGCCAGCAGCGACGACAGGGAGGGCTATGGCTACACCTTC; CDR3: CASSDDREGYGYTF
V: TRBV30; size: few; D: -; J: TRBJ2-3; DNA: TGTGCGTCGGGGGCTAGCACAGATACGCAGTATTTT; CDR3: CASGASTDTQYF
V: TRBV28; size: -; D: -; J: TRBJ1-1; DNA: TGTGCGGTTGGGAACACTGAAGCTTTCTTT; CDR3: CAVGNTEAFF
V: TRBV6-2/TRBV6-3; size: few; D: -; J: TRBJ2-2; DNA: TGTGCCAGCAACGTAGTGAACACCGGGGAGCTGTTTTTT; CDR3: CASNVVNTGELFF
V: TRBV2; size: -; D: TRBD2; J: TRBJ2-2; DNA: TGTGCCAGCAGTGAGAGTAGCGGGGGGCCGGGCACCGGGGAGCTGTTTTTT; CDR3: CASSESSGGPGTGELFF